This is a list of T cell receptor beta chains from one sample in a study of T-cell memory formation after mild COVID-19. One entry per CDR3 protein results from TCRdb running MiXCR on the 5' RACE reads. Here the sample spans fewer than 400,000 distinct CDR3 sequences, roughly 15% being singletons. Sequences were obtained from PBMCs or a T cell subset sorted from them (not recorded which). The receptors here all came from a man aged 18 to 29 who had mild COVID-19 (a few samples of this study predate the infection). Cell type and time point are not known. The CDR3 runs from the conserved cysteine through the conserved F or W. Each record gives: clone size, D gene, J gene, V gene, CDR3 DNA, CDR3 protein. The D gene is left open where the match is weak. The listing skips clone size in some rows; elsewhere it reads once, few, many or a size class.

size: -
D: -
J: TRBJ2-5
V: TRBV7-9
DNA: TGTGCCAGCAGCTTTCCAGCCCCTCGGGAGACCCAGTACTTC
CDR3: CASSFPAPRETQYF

size: many
D: -
J: TRBJ2-2
V: TRBV24-1
DNA: TGTGCCACCAGTGATAACGGGGAGCTGTTTTTT
CDR3: CATSDNGELFF

size: -
D: -
J: TRBJ2-3
V: TRBV29-1
DNA: TGCAGCGTTGTTCGGGGGTTAAGCACAGATACGCAGTATTTT
CDR3: CSVVRGLSTDTQYF

size: few
D: TRBD2
J: TRBJ2-3
V: TRBV11-2
DNA: TGTGCCAGCAGCTTAGAGGGGAGGGGCACAGATACGCAGTATTTT
CDR3: CASSLEGRGTDTQYF

size: -
D: -
J: TRBJ2-1
V: TRBV12-3/TRBV12-4
DNA: TGTGCCAGCAGTTTGCAAATGGTCCGGCAGTTCTTC
CDR3: CASSLQMVRQFF

size: few
D: -
J: TRBJ1-2
V: TRBV23-1
DNA: TGCGCCTCCAGGGCGGGGTACTATGGCTACACCTTC
CDR3: CASRAGYYGYTF

size: many
D: -
J: TRBJ1-5
V: TRBV29-1
DNA: TGCAGCGTTGGTGGGATTGGGGGTCAGCCCCAGCATTTT
CDR3: CSVGGIGGQPQHF

size: -
D: -
J: TRBJ2-2
V: TRBV14
DNA: TGTGCCAGCAGCCGGGACGCCGGTCGGGTTGGCGGGGAGCTGTTTTTT
CDR3: CASSRDAGRVGGELFF

size: -
D: -
J: TRBJ1-2
V: TRBV6-2/TRBV6-3
DNA: TGTGCCAGCAGTTACGAGGGACTCTATGGCTACACCTTC
CDR3: CASSYEGLYGYTF

size: few
D: TRBD1
J: TRBJ2-7
V: TRBV12-5
DNA: TGTGCTAGTGGTTTGCGGGCTCCGGGACAGGGGGGTGAAACCCCCTACGAGCAGTACTTC
CDR3: CASGLRAPGQGGETPYEQYF

size: once
D: TRBD1
J: TRBJ1-1
V: TRBV5-1
DNA: TGCGCCAGCAGCTGGACAGGGGCCACGAACACTGAAGCTTTCTTT
CDR3: CASSWTGATNTEAFF

size: -
D: -
J: TRBJ1-5
V: TRBV6-5
DNA: TGTGCCAGCAGCGAAACGATTGGAGCGAACAATCAGCCCCAGCATTTT
CDR3: CASSETIGANNQPQHF

size: -
D: TRBD2
J: TRBJ2-7
V: TRBV4-1
DNA: TGCGCCAGCAGCCAAGTAGTACTAGCGGGGTTCGGCGAGCAGTACTTC
CDR3: CASSQVVLAGFGEQYF

size: few
D: -
J: TRBJ2-1
V: TRBV7-9
DNA: TGTGCCAGCAGCTTAAGGGCTTCAGGGTCCTACAATGAGCAGTTCTTC
CDR3: CASSLRASGSYNEQFF

size: few
D: -
J: TRBJ1-6
V: TRBV4-3
DNA: TGCGCCAGCAGCCAAGATAGTGCCGATAATTCACCCCTCCACTTT
CDR3: CASSQDSADNSPLHF

size: -
D: -
J: TRBJ1-1
V: TRBV9
DNA: TGTGCCAGCAGTGCAATCAGGGGACGGAACACTGAAGCTTTCTTT
CDR3: CASSAIRGRNTEAFF

size: few
D: -
J: TRBJ2-7
V: TRBV15
DNA: TGTGCCACCAGCAGAGATATAACGGGTGGGTACGAGCAGTACTTC
CDR3: CATSRDITGGYEQYF

size: few
D: TRBD2
J: TRBJ2-2
V: TRBV15
DNA: TGTGCCACCAGCGTCTTACTAGCGTCTCCCGGGGAGCTGTTTTTT
CDR3: CATSVLLASPGELFF

size: -
D: TRBD2
J: TRBJ2-3
V: TRBV11-2
DNA: TGTGCCAGCAGCTTAACCCTCTCTAGCGGGGGGGGCACAGATACGCAGTATTTT
CDR3: CASSLTLSSGGGTDTQYF

size: few
D: TRBD1
J: TRBJ2-7
V: TRBV6-2/TRBV6-3
DNA: TGTGCCAGCAGTTACTATGGACAGGGGTACGACGAGCAGTACTTC
CDR3: CASSYYGQGYDEQYF

size: -
D: -
J: TRBJ2-3
V: TRBV6-2/TRBV6-3
DNA: TGTGCCAGCAGTTACTCTTCCGGGACATCAGATACGCAGTATTTT
CDR3: CASSYSSGTSDTQYF

size: -
D: -
J: TRBJ1-1
V: TRBV9
DNA: TGTGCCAGCAGCGACGACAGCCTGAGCTCTGAAGCTTTCTTT
CDR3: CASSDDSLSSEAFF

size: few
D: -
J: TRBJ2-7
V: TRBV5-1
DNA: TGCGCCAGCCGCGACGGAGATGACTACGAGCAGTACTTC
CDR3: CASRDGDDYEQYF

size: few
D: TRBD1
J: TRBJ2-2
V: TRBV6-4
DNA: TGTGCCAGCAGTGACCCTACAGGGGCCGGGGAGCTGTTTTTT
CDR3: CASSDPTGAGELFF

size: few
D: -
J: TRBJ1-1
V: TRBV12-5
DNA: TGTGCTAGTGGTTTGGGAAAGGACACTGAAGCTTTCTTT
CDR3: CASGLGKDTEAFF

size: -
D: -
J: TRBJ2-5
V: TRBV5-1
DNA: TGCGCCAGCAGCTTCCCACAGGGCGAGACCCAGTACTTC
CDR3: CASSFPQGETQYF

size: few
D: -
J: TRBJ2-5
V: TRBV7-2
DNA: TGTGCCAGCAGCTTAGGTCGGTTGTCCGGGGTCGAGACCCAGTACTTC
CDR3: CASSLGRLSGVETQYF

size: few
D: -
J: TRBJ1-2
V: TRBV3-1
DNA: TGTGCCAGCACCATGAGGGGGGGATCTGATGGCTACACCTTC
CDR3: CASTMRGGSDGYTF

size: few
D: TRBD2
J: TRBJ2-1
V: TRBV7-2
DNA: TGTGCCAGCAGCTTAAGGGCTAGCGGGGGGCAGGGTGAGCAGTTCTTC
CDR3: CASSLRASGGQGEQFF

size: few
D: TRBD1
J: TRBJ1-2
V: TRBV7-2
DNA: TGTGCCAGCAGCGCCAGCCAGGGGGTGGGCTATGGCTACACCTTC
CDR3: CASSASQGVGYGYTF

size: few
D: TRBD1
J: TRBJ1-6
V: TRBV6-5
DNA: TGTGCCAGCAGTGGATCACAGGGGGCGCTTTCCCCCCTCCACTTT
CDR3: CASSGSQGALSPLHF

size: many
D: TRBD1
J: TRBJ1-2
V: TRBV6-5
DNA: TGTGCCAGCAGTCTACAGGGGGCTTATGGCTACACCTTC
CDR3: CASSLQGAYGYTF

size: many
D: -
J: TRBJ2-3
V: TRBV4-1
DNA: TGCGCCAGCAGCCAAGCGCCGGCAGGGGGGGACACAGATACGCAGTATTTT
CDR3: CASSQAPAGGDTDTQYF

size: -
D: TRBD2
J: TRBJ2-3
V: TRBV12-3/TRBV12-4
DNA: TGTGCCAGCAGGGGCCCCGGGACTAGCGGGGGGGCCGTCGGCACAGATACGCAGTATTTT
CDR3: CASRGPGTSGGAVGTDTQYF

size: few
D: TRBD2
J: TRBJ2-1
V: TRBV7-9
DNA: TGTGCCAGCACTCAAGGCGGGGGGGCTCTAAGAGGGTTCAATGAGCAGTTCTTC
CDR3: CASTQGGGALRGFNEQFF